Detailed here is one T cell receptor beta chain. Antigen unknown. The time point denotes: baseline pretreatment blood. Treatment of the sample: 15 Gy SBRT to primary tumor, nephrectomy 4 weeks later. Data came from immunoSEQ multiplex PCR; TCRdb stores just in-frame clones and leaves some out. The table records some 150,000 clones, 70% to 90% of them present only once. This sample is part of a study of radiation and T cells in renal cell carcinoma. Points from the study as a whole: In blood, top tumor clones expanded by 2 weeks, shrinking by 4.

The sequence was obtained from a woman aged 50 to 60 with renal cell carcinoma. The material sequenced was blood, taken from a patient whose treatment included radiotherapy and nephrectomy.

As DNA, the CDR3 is TGTGCCAGCAGCTCCCCCGGCAGTCCCTACGAGCAGTACTTC. Its translation is CASSSPGSPYEQYF. The rearrangement links TRBV5-4 to TRBJ2-7, with D unclear. The CDR3 extends over 14 amino acids. CDR1 is SGHNT, CDR2 YYREEE, per germline (reference sequence). V shed 3 bases and J shed 2 bases, with 12 bases lying between them.